Presented here are 15 T cell receptor beta chains from one specimen sequenced in a study of graft-versus-host responses after intestinal transplantation. These TCRs are of unknown antigen specificity. The assay was immunoSEQ multiplex PCR, and TCRdb's table has in-frame clones only and misses some. This sample has roughly 38,000 clones, with over 90% found just once. The material was unstimulated CD8+ T cells sorted from spleen or lymph node cells, obtained before transplant. These receptors came from a human donor who was the organ donor for an intestinal transplant.

The V call is TRBV4-1, the J call TRBJ1-4; weak D call: TRBD1 (6 bases). Per germline, CDR1 MGHRA and CDR2 YSYEKL. Trimming took 0 bases from V and 4 from J, leaving 15 bases between them. The CDR3 has 17 residues. CDR3 sequence (DNA): TGCGCCAGCAGCCAAGATCTCTTTGCAGGGGTTAATGAAAAACTGTTTTTT. Protein: CASSQDLFAGVNEKLFF.

The J gene is TRBJ2-1, the V gene TRBV6-5; D uncertain. CDR1 and CDR2 from the germline V gene are MNHEY and SVGAGI. The germline V and J ends were trimmed by 7 bases and 0 bases, with 13 bases remaining between them. The length of the CDR3 is 15 residues. This CDR3 reads CASIPWRSSYNEQFF. The CDR3 nucleotides are TGTGCCAGCATCCCCTGGCGGAGCTCCTACAATGAGCAGTTCTTC.

The rearrangement uses TRBV4-3 and TRBJ2-7; no reliable D call. CDR3 length: 14 residues. V shed 1 base and J shed 4 bases, with 11 bases lying between them. CDR1 and CDR2 (germline): LGHNA, YSLEER. The CDR3 DNA follows: TGCGCCAGCAGCCAAGTAGTAACTGTATACGAGCAGTACTTC. Amino acids: CASSQVVTVYEQYF.

The chain employs TRBV4-3 and TRBJ2-1, with 10 nucleotides matching TRBD2. The CDR3 consists of 16 residues. Germline CDR1 is LGHNA and CDR2 is YSLEER. V dropped 3 bases and J dropped 8; count of bases not matched to a gene: 10. CDR3 bases: TGCGCCAGCAGCCATCTCCTAGCGGGAGCTAGATATGAGCAGTTCTTC. Amino acids: CASSHLLAGARYEQFF.

V gene TRBV27 combines with J gene TRBJ2-1; no reliable D call. There are 15 residues in the CDR3. Trimming left V 2 bases short and J 3 bases short, with 11 bases between. The germline V gene encodes CDR1 MNHEY and CDR2 SMNVEV (reference sequence). The CDR3 region is CASSLAGTLYNEQFF. The DNA for the CDR3 is TGTGCCAGCAGTTTAGCCGGCACCCTCTACAATGAGCAGTTCTTC.

This chain uses TRBV27 with TRBJ1-1; D is unclear. The CDR3 consists of 20 residues. V lost 4 bases to trimming and J lost 0 bases, with 27 bases between them. Looked up from germline, CDR1 is MNHEY and CDR2 is SMNVEV (reference sequence). The CDR3 region has the DNA TGTGCCAGCAGTTCATCCGTCCTGGGTCCGGACCTTTCAGTGAACACTGAAGCTTTCTTT. Encoded protein: CASSSSVLGPDLSVNTEAFF.

The chain joins TRBV6-5 to TRBJ2-3, with no clear D. V gave up 0 bases and J gave up 5 bases, with 12 bases separating them. Germline CDR1 and CDR2: MNHEY and SVGAGI. The CDR3 runs 15 residues. CDR3: CASSYSIPYIDTQYF. The CDR3 DNA reads TGTGCCAGCAGTTACTCAATCCCGTACATAGATACGCAGTATTTT.

The chain employs TRBV28 and TRBJ2-3, with 11 bases matching TRBD2. CDR3 length: 16 residues. The germline V gene encodes CDR1 MDHEN and CDR2 SYDVKM. V was clipped by 5 bases and J by 3 bases; unmatched bases: 7. Here the CDR3 reads CASSPIAGGPTDTQYF. In nucleotides, the CDR3 is TGTGCCAGCAGTCCGATAGCGGGAGGGCCAACAGATACGCAGTATTTT.

The chain links TRBV19 to TRBJ2-1, with 7 bases identical to TRBD2. V shed 4 bases and J 0 bases; nucleotides not matched to a gene: 3. CDR1 and CDR2 from the germline V gene are LNHDA and SQIVND (reference sequence). CDR3 length: 15 residues. This chain's CDR3 is CASSTGGGSYNEQFF. CDR3 DNA: TGTGCCAGTAGTACGGGGGGAGGCTCCTACAATGAGCAGTTCTTC.

The chain uses TRBV7-2 and TRBJ2-7; 8 bases agree with TRBD2. Germline V gene data show CDR1 as SGHTA and CDR2 as FQGNSA. With 1 base clipped from V and 2 bases from J, the junction kept 4 bases outside the gene matches. The CDR3 is 15 residues long. The CDR3 nucleotides are TGTGCCAGCAGCTTAGAAGCGGGAGTAACCTACGAGCAGTACTTC. Encoded protein: CASSLEAGVTYEQYF.

CDR3 bases: TGTGCCAGCCTTACTGACAGGCCCCAAGAGACCCAGTACTTC. As protein: CASLTDRPQETQYF. The rearrangement joins TRBV6-5 to TRBJ2-5; tentatively, D is TRBD1 (6 bases). V lost 8 bases and J 1 base, leaving 14 bases between the germline ends. The V gene's germline CDR1 is MNHEY and CDR2 SVGAGI. This CDR3 contains 14 residues.

This chain links TRBV6-5 with TRBJ2-2, with 7 bases that match TRBD1. CDR1 and CDR2 from the germline V gene are MNHEY and SVGAGI. V gave up 4 bases and J gave up 4 bases; unmatched junction bases: 3. The CDR3 contains 14 residues. CDR3 coding DNA: TGTGCCAGCAGTTCTCCAGGGGGCACCGGGGAGCTGTTTTTT. It specifies CASSSPGGTGELFF.

The chain carries TRBV14 and TRBJ2-1; 8 nucleotides agree with TRBD2. V shed 6 bases and J 3 bases; nucleotides not matched to a gene: 4. Germline values: CDR1 SGHDN, CDR2 FVKESK. CDR3 size: 14 residues. The CDR3 DNA follows: TGTGCCAGCAGAACTAGCGGACACTACAATGAGCAGTTCTTC. It translates to CASRTSGHYNEQFF.

The rearrangement uses TRBV5-5 and TRBJ2-3; maybe TRBD1 (6 bases). Germline CDR1 SGHKS, CDR2 YYEKEE (reference sequence). The length of the CDR3 is 14 residues. Trimming took 5 bases from V and 2 from J, leaving 12 bases between them. In nucleotides, the CDR3 is TGTGCCAGCAGACGAGGGGGATCCACAGATACGCAGTATTTT. It specifies CASRRGGSTDTQYF.

This chain uses TRBV4-3 with TRBJ2-1; 7 bases agree with TRBD2. The CDR3 has 12 residues. The ends lost 0 bases at V and 14 bases at J; junction bases unmatched: 4. CDR1 is LGHNA, CDR2 YSLEER, per germline. In DNA, the CDR3 is TGCGCCAGCAGCCAAGACGGGGGGAACAAGTTCTTC. Amino acid sequence: CASSQDGGNKFF.